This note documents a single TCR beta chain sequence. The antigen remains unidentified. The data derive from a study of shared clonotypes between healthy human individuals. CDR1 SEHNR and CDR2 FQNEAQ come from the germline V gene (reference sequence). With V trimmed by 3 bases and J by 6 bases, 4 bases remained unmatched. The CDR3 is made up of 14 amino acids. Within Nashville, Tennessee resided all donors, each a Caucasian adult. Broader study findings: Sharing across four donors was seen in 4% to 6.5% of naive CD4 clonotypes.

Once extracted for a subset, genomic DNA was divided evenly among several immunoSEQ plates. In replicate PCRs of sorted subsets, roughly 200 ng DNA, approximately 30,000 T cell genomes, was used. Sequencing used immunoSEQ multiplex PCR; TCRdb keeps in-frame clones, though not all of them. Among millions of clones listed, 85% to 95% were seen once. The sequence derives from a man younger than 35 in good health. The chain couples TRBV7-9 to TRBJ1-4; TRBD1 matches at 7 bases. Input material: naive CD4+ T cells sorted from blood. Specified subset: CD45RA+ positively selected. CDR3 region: CASSFQGGDEKLFF. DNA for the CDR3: TGTGCCAGCAGCTTTCAGGGGGGAGATGAAAAACTGTTTTTT. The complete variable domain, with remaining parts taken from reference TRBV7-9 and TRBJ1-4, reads DTGVSQNPRHKITKRGQNVTFRCDPISEHNRLYWYRQTLGQGPEFLTYFQNEAQLEKSRLLSDRFSAERPKGSFSTLEIQRTEQGDSAMYLCASSFQGGDEKLFFGSGTQLSVL.